A single sample gave rise to the 22 T cell receptor beta chains below, sequenced in a study of vaccination and CD4 T cells after COVID-19. Noted treatment: roughly ten-day PBMC culture with coronavirus spike peptide pools or control peptides (ViraFEST assay). These receptors have no known antigen. At the Johns Hopkins FTIC core, DNA taken from cultured CD4+ T cells was sequenced by way of the Oncomine TCR Beta short-read assay. MiXCR was run by TCRdb on the PCR reads, yielding one entry per CDR3 protein. The sample has over 15,000 distinct CDR3 sequences; approximately 31% are singletons. Sequencing was carried out using cultured CD4+ T cells from blood. All receptors come from a human donor with COVID-19.

This clonotype occurred once. The V call is TRBV5-4, the J call TRBJ1-2; TRBD1 matches at 9 bases. With 4 bases clipped from V and 5 bases from J, the junction kept 6 bases outside the gene matches. Germline CDR1 SGHNT, CDR2 YYREEE (reference sequence). This CDR3 region has 14 residues. This CDR3 is CASSARDRVYGYTF. CDR3 sequence (DNA): TGTGCCAGCAGCGCCCGGGACAGGGTATATGGCTACACCTTC. Looking up the rest from reference TRBV5-4 and TRBJ1-2 gives the full variable domain: ETGVTQSPTHLIKTRGQQVTLRCSSQSGHNTVSWYQQALGQGPQFIFQYYREEENGRGNFPPRFSGLQFPNYSSELNVNALELDDSALYLCASSARDRVYGYTFGSGTRLTVV.

This clonotype was picked up a small number of times. The CDR3 is CASSQTGGSGKSTEAFF. For the CDR3, the DNA is TGTGCCAGCAGCCAAACAGGGGGCAGTGGAAAATCCACTGAAGCTTTCTTT. The chain combines TRBV6-1 with TRBJ1-1, with TRBD1 identical over 9 bases. The CDR3 spans 17 residues. After removal of 6 bases from V and 4 bases from J, the junction contained 15 bases not matched to a gene. CDR1 is MNHNS, CDR2 SASEGT, per germline.

There are a few counts of this clonotype. The chain couples TRBV11-2 to TRBJ2-5, with D perhaps assigned TRBD1 or TRBD2 (5 bases each). V was cut by 5 bases and J by 1 base, with 11 bases left in between. The CDR3 loop spans 14 amino acids. From germline, CDR1 is SGHAT and CDR2 FQNNGV. The CDR3 is CASSRTGLQETQYF. The CDR3 DNA reads TGTGCCAGCAGCCGGACGGGGCTCCAAGAGACCCAGTACTTC.

This clonotype has a handful of counts. The CDR3 nucleotides are TGTGCCAGCAGTTTAGGGGGCGGTTCGAACACTGAAGCTTTCTTT. The encoded protein is CASSLGGGSNTEAFF. The rearrangement joins TRBV6-5 to TRBJ1-1; TRBD1 aligns across 7 bases. Trimming removed 4 bases from V and 1 base from J; junction bases left unmatched: 6. There are 15 residues in the CDR3. Germline CDR1 MNHEY, CDR2 SVGAGI.

CDR3 coding DNA: TGTGCCATCGCCGGGGAGATGAACACCGGGGAGCTGTTTTTT. Translating gives CAIAGEMNTGELFF. J is TRBJ2-2 and V is TRBV10-3, with a weak D call TRBD2 (5 bases). Germline V CDR1 and CDR2: ENHRY, SYGVKD. This CDR3 comprises 14 residues. Trimming took 8 bases from V and 1 from J, leaving 11 bases between them.

This clonotype has just a few counts. The CDR3 DNA reads TGTGCCAGCAGCCTTGGACAGGGCGGGAATGAGCAGTTCTTC. Its protein is CASSLGQGGNEQFF. This chain joins TRBV7-2 and TRBJ2-1; 8 bases map to TRBD1. The CDR3 loop spans 14 amino acids. Losses at the gene ends were 5 bases for V and 7 bases for J; bases not matched to a gene: 7. Looked up from germline, CDR1 is SGHTA and CDR2 is FQGNSA.

The V gene is TRBV20-1, the J gene TRBJ1-1; unclear D gene. CDR1 and CDR2 from the germline V gene are DFQATT and SNEGSKA (reference sequence). The CDR3 runs 12 residues. With 0 bases removed from V and 1 base from J, the gap between germline ends came to 3 bases. CDR3 nucleotide sequence: TGCAGTGCTAGAGATCCGAACACTGAAGCTTTCTTT. Amino acid sequence: CSARDPNTEAFF.

Only a few counts were recorded for this clonotype. The rearrangement joins TRBV24-1 to TRBJ2-5; TRBD1 is a possible D gene (5 bases). This CDR3 comprises 15 residues. Germline values: CDR1 KGHDR, CDR2 SFDVKD. The V end lost 2 bases, the J end lost 4 bases, and 13 bases lay between the germline ends. CDR3 in DNA: TGTGCCACCAGTGATTCCAGGGTTAGGCCAGAGACCCAGTACTTC. As protein: CATSDSRVRPETQYF.

This CDR3 reads CASSSPSYGAGQETQYF. The CDR3 DNA reads as TGTGCCAGCAGCTCCCCCTCGTATGGGGCAGGGCAAGAGACCCAGTACTTC. The chain uses TRBV5-6 and TRBJ2-5, with a possible D match to TRBD1 (5 bases). The CDR3 has 17 amino acids. CDR1 SGHDT and CDR2 YYEEEE come from the germline V gene. The V end was cut by 3 bases, the J end by 2 bases, with 20 bases between.

The chain couples TRBV2 to TRBJ1-4; D is undetermined. The CDR3 runs 14 residues. Germline V gives CDR1 SNHLY, CDR2 FYNNEI. Between the trimmed V and J ends, which lost 5 bases and 4 bases, there was a span of 11 bases. Here the CDR3 reads CASSRMRVNEKLFF. CDR3 coding DNA: TGTGCCAGCAGTCGGATGAGGGTTAATGAAAAACTGTTTTTT.

The chain links TRBV18 to TRBJ1-5, with TRBD1 matching 10 bases. Germline lookup yields CDR1 KGHSH and CDR2 LQKENI. V lost 2 bases and J lost 6; bases outside the gene matches: 7. CDR3 length equals 16 residues. The CDR3: CASSPAGQGLGQPQHF. CDR3 nucleotide sequence: TGTGCCAGCTCACCAGCGGGACAGGGGTTAGGTCAGCCCCAGCATTTT.

This rearrangement joins TRBV20-1 to TRBJ2-3, with a weak D call TRBD1 (6 bases). V lost 0 bases and J 1 base, leaving 17 bases between the germline ends. The germline V gene has CDR1 DFQATT and CDR2 SNEGSKA (reference sequence). This CDR3 is built from 17 residues. CDR3 nucleotide sequence: TGCAGTGCTAGAGAGACAGGTCAGGGCTACGGCACAGATACGCAGTATTTT. Translating it yields CSARETGQGYGTDTQYF.

V usage is TRBV12-3 or TRBV12-4 and J usage is TRBJ1-5, with D possibly TRBD1 on 5 matching bases. Trimming shortened V by 6 bases and J by 4 bases, and 19 bases separated the two germline ends. This CDR3 spans 16 amino acids. In nucleotides, the CDR3 is TGTGCCAGCAGGGCCGGGGCCCCCATAGGAAATCAGCCCCAGCATTTT. Protein: CASRAGAPIGNQPQHF.

This clonotype appeared a few times. J is TRBJ1-5 and V is TRBV20-1; no clear D gene. Trimming took off 4 bases at V and 6 bases at J, with 13 bases between the two ends. The CDR3 has 13 residues. Germline assignment: CDR1 DFQATT and CDR2 SNEGSKA (reference sequence). CDR3 region: CSAKGMGIQPQHF. Here the CDR3 DNA reads TGCAGTGCTAAGGGTATGGGCATTCAGCCCCAGCATTTT.

The chain couples TRBV5-4 to TRBJ2-5; D ambiguous. This CDR3 comprises 13 residues. Germline V gene lookup returns CDR1 SGHNT and CDR2 YYREEE (reference sequence). Deletions cut 3 bases from V and 1 base from J, with 7 bases between. CDR3 region: CASSSFSQETQYF. In DNA form, the CDR3 reads TGTGCCAGCAGCTCCTTCAGCCAAGAGACCCAGTACTTC.

The chain employs TRBV6-5 and TRBJ1-1, with 10 bases lining up with TRBD1. Germline lookup yields CDR1 MNHEY and CDR2 SVGAGI. After removal of 2 bases from V and 5 bases from J, the junction contained 8 bases not matched to a gene. This CDR3 has 16 residues. CDR3 nucleotide sequence: TGTGCCAGCAGTTACGCTGACAGGGGGCGTCGGACTGAAGCTTTCTTT. It encodes CASSYADRGRRTEAFF.

This clonotype turned up a few times. V gene TRBV18 combines with J gene TRBJ1-1; TRBD1 might be the D (5 bases). The germline V and J ends were trimmed by 6 bases and 5 bases, with 10 bases remaining between them. The length of the CDR3 is 12 residues. Looked up from germline, CDR1 is KGHSH and CDR2 is LQKENI. The CDR3 DNA reads as TGTGCCAGCTCTGGGGGTCTAACTGAAGCTTTCTTT. This encodes CASSGGLTEAFF.

The chain employs TRBV27 and TRBJ2-5; 7 positions match TRBD1. The germline gives CDR1 MNHEY, CDR2 SMNVEV (reference sequence). With 11 bases clipped from V and 3 bases from J, the junction kept 15 bases outside the gene matches. This CDR3 contains 15 residues. CDR3 nucleotide sequence: TGTGCCTGGAAACGCCTCATAGGGACAGAAGAGACCCAGTACTTC. Its protein product is CAWKRLIGTEETQYF.

This clonotype occurred a few times. This chain joins TRBV15 and TRBJ2-4; tentatively, D is TRBD1 or TRBD2 (5 bases each). V lost 6 bases and J 8 bases, leaving 17 bases between the germline ends. CDR1 and CDR2 from the germline V gene are LNHNV and YYDKDF (reference sequence). The CDR3 totals 14 residues. As DNA, the CDR3 is TGTGCCACCAGTTCGGGGTCGGGGACGGACATTCAGTACTTC. It yields the protein CATSSGSGTDIQYF. Variable domain in full (rest from reference TRBV15 and TRBJ2-4): DAMVIQNPRYQVTQFGKPVTLSCSQTLNHNVMYWYQQKSSQAPKLLFHYYDKDFNNEADTPDNFQSRRPNTSFCFLDIRSPGLGDTAMYLCATSSGSGTDIQYFGAGTRLSVL.

In its sample, this clonotype is medium-sized. V gene TRBV27 combines with J gene TRBJ1-5; D call uncertain. Trimming cost V 6 bases and J 4 bases, with 7 bases left between them. This CDR3 contains 12 residues. Per germline, CDR1 MNHEY and CDR2 SMNVEV (reference sequence). CDR3 DNA sequence: TGTGCCAGCAGGACCGAGAATCAGCCCCAGCATTTT. This sequence encodes CASRTENQPQHF.

The chain carries TRBV25-1 and TRBJ1-5; D unresolved. V was cut by 2 bases and J by 7 bases, with 12 bases left in between. The CDR3 spans 14 residues. The germline V gene encodes CDR1 MGHDK and CDR2 SYGVNS. CDR3 DNA sequence: TGTGCCAGCAGTGAACCGGCGGTCTACCAGCCCCAGCATTTT. The encoded protein is CASSEPAVYQPQHF.

This chain uses TRBV7-2 with TRBJ2-2; tentatively, D is TRBD1 (6 bases). Germline V gene sequence: CDR1 SGHTA, CDR2 FQGNSA. This CDR3 is 16 amino acids long. V gave up 2 bases and J gave up 2 bases, with 12 bases separating them. CDR3 protein: CASSLTGTTNTGELFF. In DNA form, the CDR3 reads TGTGCCAGCAGCTTAACCGGGACAACCAACACCGGGGAGCTGTTTTTT.